Following are 14 T cell receptor beta chains from one sample sequenced in a study of shared clonotypes between healthy human individuals. TCRdb's table, derived via immunoSEQ multiplex PCR, lists solely in-frame clones and lacks some. Altogether roughly 2 million clones are present, approximately 94% being singletons, with the ten largest covering roughly 0.13%. Specimen: naive CD4+ T cells sorted from blood. As for subset: CD45RA+ positively selected. The receptors derive from a man between 18 and 35 years old in good health.

The chain links TRBV4-1 to TRBJ1-2, with a possible D match to TRBD1 (5 bases). The CDR3 is 14 residues long. Trimming cost V 2 bases and J 7 bases, with 14 bases left between them. Per the germline V gene, CDR1 is MGHRA and CDR2 is YSYEKL. The DNA of the CDR3 is TGCGCCAGCAGCCAACCCGCAGGGCTGGGTGGCTACACCTTC. Encoded protein: CASSQPAGLGGYTF.

The rearrangement joins TRBV5-6 to TRBJ2-3; TRBD2 might be the D (7 bases). This CDR3 comprises 14 residues. V was trimmed by 4 bases and J by 1 base, leaving 10 bases between them. Per the germline V gene, CDR1 is SGHDT and CDR2 is YYEEEE. In DNA, the CDR3 is TGTGCCAGCAGCCCCGGGGGGCGCACAGATACGCAGTATTTT. Translation gives CASSPGGRTDTQYF.

For this clone: A much larger clone differs from this one at a single base, so this may be a read error. Other DNA sequences within the sample encode an identical CDR3. This chain joins TRBV5-1 and TRBJ1-5, with no clear D. In germline, CDR1 is SGHRS, CDR2 YFSETQ. The CDR3 loop spans 14 amino acids. The V gene lost 0 bases and the J gene lost 2 bases, with 6 bases spanning the gap. In nucleotides, the CDR3 is TGCGCCAGCAGCTTGGATGGGGGCAATCAGCCCCAGCATTTT. This gives the protein CASSLDGGNQPQHF.

This clone has just a few counts. The chain carries TRBV10-3 and TRBJ1-6; TRBD1 is a possible D gene (6 bases). The V and J ends lost 6 bases and 5 bases respectively, with 11 bases between them. The CDR3 is 14 amino acids. Germline loops: CDR1 ENHRY, CDR2 SYGVKD. CDR3 loop: CAISRTADNSPLHF. The CDR3 nucleotides are TGTGCCATCAGCCGGACAGCGGATAATTCACCCCTCCACTTT.

This clone was counted once. The chain recombines TRBV7-2 with TRBJ2-5, with 11 bases fitting TRBD2. The CDR3 has 19 residues. Germline V gene data show CDR1 as SGHTA and CDR2 as FQGNSA. The junction had 12 bases not matched to a gene; V was cut back by 1 base and J by 2 bases. As DNA, the CDR3 is TGTGCCAGCAGCTTAGTCCCTCGGACTAGCGGGCACATTCAAGAGACCCAGTACTTC. Its translation: CASSLVPRTSGHIQETQYF.

V is TRBV6-5 and J is TRBJ1-1; D is uncertain. The length of the CDR3 is 14 residues. Germline CDR1 MNHEY, CDR2 SVGAGI. Trimming pared 6 bases from V and 1 base from J, leaving 12 bases between. Written as DNA, the CDR3 is TGTGCCAGCAGCCGGGGAATGAAGAACACTGAAGCTTTCTTT. The encoded protein is CASSRGMKNTEAFF.

V and J are TRBV27 and TRBJ2-3; TRBD2 agrees at 7 bases. The CDR3 runs to 16 residues. Germline V CDR1 and CDR2: MNHEY, SMNVEV (reference sequence). The V segment lost 0 bases and the J segment 2 bases; nucleotides outside the gene matches: 5. CDR3 bases: TGTGCCAGCAGTTTATCGGTTAGCGGGCTCACAGATACGCAGTATTTT. As protein: CASSLSVSGLTDTQYF.

The chain recombines TRBV4-1 with TRBJ1-5, with D possibly matching TRBD1 (6 bases). Trimming stripped 1 base from V and 0 bases from J, with 13 bases between. This CDR3 is 17 amino acids long. CDR1 is MGHRA, CDR2 YSYEKL, per germline. The CDR3 protein is CASSQGLAGDSNQPQHF. Here the CDR3 DNA reads TGCGCCAGCAGCCAAGGCCTGGCAGGGGATAGCAATCAGCCCCAGCATTTT.

The chain uses TRBV6-5 and TRBJ2-6, with 7 bases that match TRBD1. Germline V gene sequence: CDR1 MNHEY, CDR2 SVGAGI. The CDR3 consists of 16 residues. V shed 4 bases, J shed 4 bases, and the junction held 7 bases outside the gene matches. This chain's CDR3 is CASSSRQGNGANVLTF. The CDR3 DNA sequence: TGTGCCAGCAGTTCCCGACAGGGTAACGGGGCCAACGTCCTGACTTTC.

The rearrangement uses TRBV7-9 and TRBJ1-1, with no clear D. CDR1 is SEHNR, CDR2 FQNEAQ, per germline (reference sequence). The germline V and J ends were trimmed by 2 bases and 6 bases, with 7 bases remaining between them. The CDR3 totals 12 residues. CDR3 region: CASSLPEAEAFF. CDR3 nucleotides: TGTGCCAGCAGCTTACCCGAGGCTGAAGCTTTCTTT.

This clone came up once. V gene TRBV14 combines with J gene TRBJ1-1, with 8 bases fitting TRBD1. The V segment lost 4 bases and the J segment 10 bases; nucleotides outside the gene matches: 8. CDR3 length: 13 amino acids. In germline, CDR1 is SGHDN, CDR2 FVKESK. CDR3 sequence reads: CASSRRQGLGAFF. CDR3 sequence (DNA): TGTGCCAGCAGCCGCCGACAGGGGTTGGGAGCTTTCTTT. The entire variable domain, with the rest obtained from reference TRBV14 and TRBJ1-1, is as follows: EAGVTQFPSHSVIEKGQTVTLRCDPISGHDNLYWYRRVMGKEIKFLLHFVKESKQDESGMPNNRFLAERTGGTYSTLKVQPAELEDSGVYFCASSRRQGLGAFFGQGTRLTVV.

This chain joins TRBV5-4 and TRBJ2-7; the D gene is possibly TRBD2 (6 bases). The ends were cut back, 4 bases at V and 2 bases at J, with 19 bases in the middle. CDR3 length equals 16 residues. The V gene's germline CDR1 is SGHNT and CDR2 YYREEE (reference sequence). CDR3 bases: TGTGCCAGCAGCCCGGAGCCTCTCATAGCGGCCTACGAGCAGTACTTC. It yields the protein CASSPEPLIAAYEQYF.

The chain carries TRBV10-3 and TRBJ2-7, with 7 nucleotides matching TRBD1. The V gene end was trimmed by 6 bases and the J gene end by 5 bases; junction bases not matched to a gene: 7. CDR3 length equals 13 residues. CDR1 is ENHRY, CDR2 SYGVKD, per germline. Here the CDR3 reads CAIRDRESHEQYF. In DNA form, the CDR3 reads TGTGCCATCAGAGACAGGGAGTCCCACGAGCAGTACTTC.

The chain combines TRBV29-1 with TRBJ1-1; weak D call: TRBD1 (5 bases). The V gene's germline CDR1 is SQVTM and CDR2 ANQGSEA. There are 12 residues in the CDR3. Trimming cost V 4 bases and J 5 bases, with 11 bases left between them. The CDR3 bases are TGCAGCGTTGGCAGGGTGGGGACTGAAGCTTTCTTT. It codes for CSVGRVGTEAFF.